The rows below give T cell receptor beta chains drawn from one sample of a study of control samples from healthy donors and cancer patients. Sequenced by immunoSEQ multiplex PCR; TCRdb stores in-frame clones only, minus some. Of about 100,000 clones in the sample, just under 95% were seen once. Sequenced: blood. These receptors all come from a human donor in good health. The donor label of this sample is uncertain. CDR3s include the opening cysteine and the closing phenylalanine or tryptophan. The D gene is left open where the match is weak. The size entry is marked missing in some rows and otherwise reads once, few, many or a size class.

cdr3_length,v_call,j_call,d_call,clone_size,cdr3_aa,cdr3_nt
14,TRBV9,TRBJ1-5,-,once,CASSVGDSNQPQHF,TGTGCCAGCAGCGTAGGGGATAGCAATCAGCCCCAGCATTTT
13,TRBV2,TRBJ1-6,-,few,CASSVGGNSPLHF,TGTGCCAGCAGTGTGGGGGGTAATTCACCCCTCCACTTT
16,TRBV24-1,TRBJ2-2,-,-,CATSFQGPIGTGELFF,TGTGCCACCAGTTTCCAGGGCCCTATAGGGACCGGGGAGCTGTTTTTT
13,TRBV6-5,TRBJ2-7,-,-,CASSPGPTYEQYF,TGTGCCAGCAGTCCGGGTCCAACCTACGAGCAGTACTTC
12,TRBV7-2,TRBJ1-2,-,-,CASRSTVGGYTF,TGTGCCAGCAGATCCACAGTGGGGGGCTACACCTTC
14,TRBV10-3,TRBJ1-1,TRBD1,-,CAIQGVAGGTEAFF,TGTGCCATCCAGGGGGTGGCAGGGGGCACTGAGGCTTTCTTT
14,TRBV19,TRBJ2-7,TRBD1,-,CASSRGQGGYEQYF,TGTGCCAGTAGTAGGGGACAGGGGGGTTACGAGCAGTACTTC
15,TRBV6-5,TRBJ2-1,TRBD2,-,CASSPTSGGYNEQFF,TGTGCCAGCAGTCCAACTAGCGGGGGGTACAATGAGCAGTTCTTC
15,TRBV6-1,TRBJ1-5,-,-,CASSEEVSRNQPQHF,TGTGCCAGCAGTGAAGAAGTTAGCAGAAATCAGCCCCAGCATTTT
15,TRBV19,TRBJ1-5,-,-,CASSIDGGRNQPQHF,TGTGCCAGTAGTATAGATGGGGGGAGGAATCAGCCCCAGCATTTT
13,TRBV3-1/TRBV3-2,TRBJ2-5,TRBD1,-,CASSQWDRETQYF,TGTGCCAGCAGCCAGTGGGACAGAGAGACCCAGTACTTC
11,TRBV29-1,TRBJ2-1,-,-,CSVARGDEQFF,TGCAGCGTTGCCAGGGGCGATGAGCAGTTCTTC
12,TRBV3-1/TRBV3-2,TRBJ2-1,-,-,CASSQEPNEQFF,TGTGCCAGCAGCCAAGAGCCCAATGAGCAGTTCTTC
15,TRBV6-5,TRBJ1-5,TRBD1,-,CASRAQGAGNQPQHF,TGTGCCAGCAGGGCACAGGGGGCTGGCAATCAGCCCCAGCATTTT
12,TRBV9,TRBJ1-2,TRBD1,-,CASSVDRQGVTF,TGTGCCAGCAGCGTAGACCGACAGGGTGTGACCTTC
16,TRBV5-1,TRBJ2-3,-,-,CASSFWAFSSTDTQYF,TGCGCCAGCAGCTTCTGGGCGTTCTCTAGCACAGATACGCAGTATTTT
15,TRBV6-1,TRBJ1-2,TRBD1,-,CASSEGQGRFYGYTF,TGTGCCAGCAGTGAGGGACAGGGCCGATTCTATGGCTACACCTTC
17,TRBV18,TRBJ2-6,-,-,CASSPLTGASGANVLTF,TGTGCCAGCTCACCATTGACAGGCGCCTCTGGGGCCAACGTCCTGACTTTC
14,TRBV6-5,TRBJ2-1,-,-,CASSTWSANNEQFF,TGTGCCAGCAGTACGTGGTCGGCCAACAATGAGCAGTTCTTC
15,TRBV19,TRBJ2-1,TRBD2,-,CASSTPGRAYNEQFF,TGTGCCAGTAGTACCCCCGGGAGGGCCTACAATGAGCAGTTCTTC
21,TRBV30,TRBJ2-3,-,-,CAWTPDGDLPNPNKRTDTQYF,TGTGCCTGGACTCCCGACGGGGACTTACCAAACCCAAACAAGCGCACAGATACGCAGTATTTT
16,TRBV5-6,TRBJ1-2,TRBD1,few,CASSLHSGQGYYGYTF,TGTGCCAGCAGCTTGCATTCGGGACAGGGTTACTATGGCTACACCTTC
14,TRBV24-1,TRBJ1-2,-,-,CATTPADEDYGYTF,TGTGCCACCACCCCCGCGGACGAGGACTATGGCTACACCTTC
14,TRBV19,TRBJ2-7,-,-,CASSRARSSYEQYF,TGTGCCAGTAGTAGGGCAAGAAGCTCCTACGAGCAGTACTTC
15,TRBV10-1,TRBJ2-7,TRBD1,-,CASSVRTGVPYEQYF,TGCGCCAGCAGCGTGAGGACAGGGGTTCCCTACGAGCAGTACTTC
14,TRBV3-1/TRBV3-2,TRBJ1-1,TRBD1,-,CASRSRQGSTEAFF,TGTGCCAGCAGGAGTAGACAGGGGTCCACTGAAGCTTTCTTT
15,TRBV24-1,TRBJ2-5,TRBD1,-,CAIARTDRGLETQYF,TGTGCCATCGCCCGAACGGACAGGGGGTTGGAGACCCAGTACTTC
12,TRBV30,TRBJ1-1,-,few,CAWGPGGTEAFF,TGTGCCTGGGGACCGGGGGGCACTGAAGCTTTCTTT
14,TRBV7-9,TRBJ1-1,-,-,CASSVSVRDAEAFF,TGTGCCAGCAGCGTCTCAGTGCGGGATGCTGAAGCTTTCTTT